Listed below are T cell receptor beta chains from one sample, sequenced in a study of blood T cell repertoires in COVID-19. Some clones are missing from TCRdb's copy, which holds only in-frame ones; the method was immunoSEQ multiplex PCR. Among 250,000 to 350,000 clones listed, over 75% were seen once. Sequences were obtained from peripheral blood. These receptors originate from a woman between 55 and 75 years old with acute or convalescent COVID-19. CDR3s leave out the opening cysteine and the closing phenylalanine or tryptophan.

>TRBV11-2
ASSLEPRAAGELF
>TRBV7-2
ASSKRTSGGNQEQF
>TRBV6-2/TRBV6-3
ASSPATRTVGYT
>TRBV4-1
ASSQASVSEKLF
>TRBV6-6
ASSYSGGTQY
>TRBV5-5
ASSLAPGNQPQH
>TRBV3-1/TRBV3-2
ASSQDCTSGGLGETQY
>TRBV3-1/TRBV3-2
ASSQNAGRGNEQY
>TRBV28
ASSPDRRYGYT
>TRBV27
ASSREGGAYEQY
>TRBV7-9
ASSLGQGNTEAF
>TRBV6-1
ASSEESSVAGNTIY
>TRBV28
AVGAQEQY
>TRBV2
ARTSGSADTQY
>TRBV24-1
ATSDLRGGSSTDTQY
>TRBV28
ASSSYVQGVPQH
>TRBV7-2
ASSPPGTFLTDTQY
>TRBV7-3
ASSQGAQETQY
>TRBV19
ASSTQGTTGVYEQY
>TRBV27
ASSFLRGNYNEQF
>TRBV7-2
ASSQQRGAYEQY
>TRBV19
ASSLSDRVGYT
>TRBV4-1
ASSQVSRADTIY
>TRBV10-3
AISDGGGNQPQH
>TRBV5-5
ASSLDQVNQPQH
>TRBV10-1
ASSERDREVNSPLH
>TRBV28
ASSPRTGSAEQF
>TRBV6-5
ASSYFGRLATGEQY
>TRBV9
ASSVAGGPLETQY
>TRBV2
ASSGTGPGSNQPQH
>TRBV29-1
SVDQQGPYNEQF
>TRBV15
ATSRVILAGYYEQY
>TRBV19
ASSPVGGSQETQY
>TRBV27
ASTTRGRGNQPQH
>TRBV2
ASSAVTSGSGETQY
>TRBV20-1
SASGQSYEQY
>TRBV2
ASRQTGGSYEQY
>TRBV7-8
ASSLVWGDTGNTIY
>TRBV27
ASSMTGMGTEAF
>TRBV24-1
ATSERTGLNTGELF
>TRBV27
ASTPAGLAGNTGELF
>TRBV19
ASNSRGGELF
>TRBV6-5
AARPRLAGETQY
>TRBV7-2
ASSATRDRGLYEQY
>TRBV19
ASSTGTGGGQPQH
>TRBV7-2
ASSLWGAGANVLT
>TRBV6-2/TRBV6-3
ASSYSRGLTNEKLF
>TRBV6-6
ASSYTGDNEQF
>TRBV9
ASSETGINSPLH